The table lists the clone carrying this T cell receptor (beta chain) with many counts. If no ophthalmopathy appeared within 18 months of follow-up, hyperthyroidism was termed stable. Establishment of the diagnosis relied upon clinical symptoms, serum thyroxine, TRAb, thyroid ultrasound and orbital computed tomography. This sample is drawn from a study of Graves' ophthalmopathy and Graves' hyperthyroidism. Using RNA transcripts, the TCR beta CDR3 regions were amplified. The first-round RT-PCR employed HTBI primers together with the Qiagen OneStep RT-PCR kit. A multiplex PCR was then performed as the second round. TCRdb processed the multiplex PCR reads anew with MiXCR; each CDR3 protein has one entry. The repertoire has about 390,000 distinct CDR3 sequences, about 18% of them found once; the top ten carry 2.4%. This clonotype was obtained from an adult woman with stable Graves' hyperthyroidism. Specimen: peripheral blood.

This chain's CDR3 is CAIKRATGGYEQYF. The CDR3 coding sequence is TGTGCCATCAAGCGCGCCACCGGTGGCTACGAGCAGTACTTC. V usage is TRBV10-3 and J usage is TRBJ2-7; D ambiguous. From germline, CDR1 is ENHRY and CDR2 SYGVKD. Deletions cut 7 bases from V and 3 bases from J, with 16 bases between. The CDR3 runs 14 residues.